Given below is one TCR beta chain in context. Its antigen is still unknown. The entry originates in a study of T cell responses to AZD1222 COVID-19 vaccine. The CDR3 extends over 18 amino acids. Germline values: CDR1 LGHNA, CDR2 YSLEER. The trim removed 5 bases at V and 0 bases at J, leaving 14 bases unmatched. Study outcomes and limitations: Reports say nearly half of spike-specific TCRs go after unmutated variant regions.

Profiling relied on immunoSEQ multiplex PCR, and the TCRdb table lists in-frame clones only, not all of them. This sample has under 150,000 clones; just over 90% occur once, and the top ten carry roughly 5%. The sample here was peripheral blood, taken on day 0 of AZD1222 vaccination. This receptor was obtained from an adult in good health. The V gene is TRBV4-3, the J gene TRBJ2-3; TRBD1 matches at 7 bases. This CDR3 is CASSASSWTGSSTDTQYF. CDR3 DNA sequence: TGCGCCAGCAGCGCCTCCTCCTGGACAGGTTCTAGCACAGATACGCAGTATTTT.